The clone carrying this T cell receptor beta chain was found a few times. TCRdb reanalysed the RT-PCR reads using MiXCR and keeps one entry per CDR3 protein. The table has 500,000 to 700,000 distinct CDR3 sequences, roughly 25% seen once. The data originate from a study of response to subunit inactivated influenza vaccine. The CDR3 spans 15 residues. Germline loops: CDR1 MGHDK, CDR2 SYGVNS. Trimming pared 2 bases from V and 5 bases from J, leaving 15 bases between. These data were also filed under a second study, of T cells expressing NK-cell markers. That study reports: The TCR beta cDNA came from 5'RACE template switching with UMIs. Several of the donors carried dominant NKG2C+ clonotypes that took up about 1.0-7.5% of their CD8+ T cells.

This sequence originates from a man aged 45 to 65 who received an inactivated influenza vaccine. The sequencing used CD4+ T cells sorted from PBMCs, collected roughly 13 days after vaccination. The chain has TRBV25-1 and TRBJ2-5; D is tentatively TRBD1 or TRBD2 (5 bases each). In nucleotides, the CDR3 is TGTGCCAGCAGTGAAGAATCTTATTGGGGGGAGACCCAGTACTTC. It is translated as CASSEESYWGETQYF.